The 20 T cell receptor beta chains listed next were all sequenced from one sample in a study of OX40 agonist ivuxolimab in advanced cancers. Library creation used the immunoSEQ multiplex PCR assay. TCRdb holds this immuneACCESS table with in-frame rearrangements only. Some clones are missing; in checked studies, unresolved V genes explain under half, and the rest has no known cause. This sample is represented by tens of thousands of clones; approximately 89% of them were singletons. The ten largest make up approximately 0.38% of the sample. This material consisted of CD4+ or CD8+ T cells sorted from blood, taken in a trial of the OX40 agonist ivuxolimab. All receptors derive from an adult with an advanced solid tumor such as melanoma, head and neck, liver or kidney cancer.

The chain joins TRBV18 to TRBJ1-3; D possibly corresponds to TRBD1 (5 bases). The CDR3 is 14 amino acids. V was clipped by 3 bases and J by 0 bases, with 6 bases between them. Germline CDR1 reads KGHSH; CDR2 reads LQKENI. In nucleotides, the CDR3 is TGTGCCAGCTCACCGGACATCTCTGGAAACACCATATATTTT. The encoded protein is CASSPDISGNTIYF.

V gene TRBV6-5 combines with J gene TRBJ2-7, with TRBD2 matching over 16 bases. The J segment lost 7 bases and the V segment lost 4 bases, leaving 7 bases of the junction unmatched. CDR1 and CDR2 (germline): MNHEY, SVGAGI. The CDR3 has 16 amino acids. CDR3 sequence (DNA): TGTGCCAGCAGTTCGGCTCCGGGACTAGCGGGAGGGGAGCAGTACTTC. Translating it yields CASSSAPGLAGGEQYF.

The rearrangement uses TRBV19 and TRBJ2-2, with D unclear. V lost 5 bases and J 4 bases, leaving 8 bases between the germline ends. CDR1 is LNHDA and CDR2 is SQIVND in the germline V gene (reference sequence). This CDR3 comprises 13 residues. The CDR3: CASSPHTTGELFF. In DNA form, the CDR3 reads TGTGCCAGTAGTCCGCACACCACCGGGGAGCTGTTTTTT.

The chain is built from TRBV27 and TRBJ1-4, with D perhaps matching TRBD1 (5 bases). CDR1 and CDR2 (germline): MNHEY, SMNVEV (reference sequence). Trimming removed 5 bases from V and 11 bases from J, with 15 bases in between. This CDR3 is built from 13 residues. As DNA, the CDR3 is TGTGCCAGCAGTGGTTCGGGGGGGTCGAAACTGTTTTTT. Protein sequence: CASSGSGGSKLFF.

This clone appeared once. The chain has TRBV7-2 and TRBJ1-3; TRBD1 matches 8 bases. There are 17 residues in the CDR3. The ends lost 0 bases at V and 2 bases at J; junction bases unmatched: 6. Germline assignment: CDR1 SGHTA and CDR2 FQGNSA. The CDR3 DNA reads TGTGCCAGCAGCTTAGCCCCCGCAGGGGGCACTGGAAACACCATATATTTT. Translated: CASSLAPAGGTGNTIYF.

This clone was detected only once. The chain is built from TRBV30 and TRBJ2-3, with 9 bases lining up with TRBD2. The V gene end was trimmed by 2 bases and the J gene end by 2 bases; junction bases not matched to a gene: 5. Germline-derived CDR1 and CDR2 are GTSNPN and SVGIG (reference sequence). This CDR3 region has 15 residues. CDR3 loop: CAWSPSGALTDTQYF. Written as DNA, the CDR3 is TGTGCCTGGAGTCCTAGCGGGGCACTCACAGATACGCAGTATTTT.

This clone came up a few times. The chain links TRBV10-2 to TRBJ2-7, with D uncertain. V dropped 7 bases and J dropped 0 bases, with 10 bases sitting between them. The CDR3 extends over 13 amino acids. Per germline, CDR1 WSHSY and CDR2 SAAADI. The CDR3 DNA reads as TGCGCCAGCAAGCCGGGTCCCTCCTACGAGCAGTACTTC. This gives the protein CASKPGPSYEQYF.

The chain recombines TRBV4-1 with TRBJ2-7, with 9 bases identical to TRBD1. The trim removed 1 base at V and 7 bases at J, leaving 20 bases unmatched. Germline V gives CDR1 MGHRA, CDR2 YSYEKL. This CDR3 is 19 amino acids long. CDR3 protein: CASSQGIWGPGQGSSEQYF. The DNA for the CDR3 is TGCGCCAGCAGCCAAGGGATATGGGGGCCGGGACAGGGTTCGAGTGAGCAGTACTTC.

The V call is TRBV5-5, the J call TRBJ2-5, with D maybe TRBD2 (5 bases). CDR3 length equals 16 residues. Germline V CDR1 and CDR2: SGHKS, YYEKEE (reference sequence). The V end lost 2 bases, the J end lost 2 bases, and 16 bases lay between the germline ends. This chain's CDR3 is CASSLDLGRSQETQYF. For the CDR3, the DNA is TGTGCCAGCAGCTTAGATCTTGGGAGAAGTCAAGAGACCCAGTACTTC.

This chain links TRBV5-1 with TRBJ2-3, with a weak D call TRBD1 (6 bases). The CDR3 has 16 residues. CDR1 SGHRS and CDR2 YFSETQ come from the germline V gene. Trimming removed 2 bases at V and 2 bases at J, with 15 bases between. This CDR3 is CASSFTNRDPTDTQYF. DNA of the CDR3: TGCGCCAGCAGCTTTACAAACAGGGACCCCACAGATACGCAGTATTTT.

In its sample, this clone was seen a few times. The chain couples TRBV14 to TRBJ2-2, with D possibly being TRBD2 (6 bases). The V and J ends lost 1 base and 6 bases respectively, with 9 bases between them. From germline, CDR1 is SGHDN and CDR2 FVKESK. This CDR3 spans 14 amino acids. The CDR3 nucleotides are TGTGCCAGCAGCCAAGTGTCTAGCGCCGGGGAGCTGTTTTTT. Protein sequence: CASSQVSSAGELFF.

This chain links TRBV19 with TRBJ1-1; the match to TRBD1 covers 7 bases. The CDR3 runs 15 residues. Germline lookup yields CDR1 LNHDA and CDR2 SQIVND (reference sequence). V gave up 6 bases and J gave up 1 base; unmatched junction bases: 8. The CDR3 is CASRPGQQPNTEAFF. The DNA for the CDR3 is TGTGCCAGTAGGCCGGGACAGCAACCGAACACTGAAGCTTTCTTT. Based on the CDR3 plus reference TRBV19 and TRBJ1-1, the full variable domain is DGGITQSPKYLFRKEGQNVTLSCEQNLNHDAMYWYRQDPGQGLRLIYYSQIVNDFQKGDIAEGYSVSREKKESFPLTVTSAQKNPTAFYLCASRPGQQPNTEAFFGQGTRLTVV.

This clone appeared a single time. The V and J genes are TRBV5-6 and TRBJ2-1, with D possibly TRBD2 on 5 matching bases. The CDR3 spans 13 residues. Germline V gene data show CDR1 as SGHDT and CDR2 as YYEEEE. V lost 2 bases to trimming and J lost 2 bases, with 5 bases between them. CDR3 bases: TGTGCCAGCAGCTTCGGGGCCTACAATGAGCAGTTCTTC. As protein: CASSFGAYNEQFF. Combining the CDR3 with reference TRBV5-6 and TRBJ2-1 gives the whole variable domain DAGVTQSPTHLIKTRGQQVTLRCSPKSGHDTVSWYQQALGQGPQFIFQYYEEEERQRGNFPDRFSGHQFPNYSSELNVNALLLGDSALYLCASSFGAYNEQFFGPGTRLTVL.

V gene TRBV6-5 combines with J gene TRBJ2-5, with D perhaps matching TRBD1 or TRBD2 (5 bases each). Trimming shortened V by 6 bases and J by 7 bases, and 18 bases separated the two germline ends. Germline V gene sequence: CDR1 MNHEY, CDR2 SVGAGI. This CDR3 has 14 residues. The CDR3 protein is CASRTGPSRWTQYF. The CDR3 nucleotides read TGTGCCAGCAGAACGGGACCATCTCGGTGGACCCAGTACTTC.

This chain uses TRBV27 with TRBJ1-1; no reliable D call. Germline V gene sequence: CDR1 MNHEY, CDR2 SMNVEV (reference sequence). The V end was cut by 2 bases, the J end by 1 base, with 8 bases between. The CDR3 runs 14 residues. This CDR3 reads CASSLIGQNTEAFF. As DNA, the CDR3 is TGTGCCAGCAGTTTAATAGGCCAGAACACTGAAGCTTTCTTT.

In DNA, the CDR3 is TGTGCCAGCACCTTGGACGGAGGAGTTTCAGATACGCAGTATTTT. Its translation is CASTLDGGVSDTQYF. The chain links TRBV6-6 to TRBJ2-3; TRBD2 is a possible D gene (5 bases). CDR1 is MNHNY, CDR2 SVGAGI, per germline (reference sequence). There are 15 residues in the CDR3. V dropped 7 bases and J dropped 4 bases, with 18 bases sitting between them.

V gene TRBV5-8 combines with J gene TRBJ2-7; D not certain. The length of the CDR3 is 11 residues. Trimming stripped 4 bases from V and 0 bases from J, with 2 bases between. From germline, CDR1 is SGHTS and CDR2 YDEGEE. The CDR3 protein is CASSGSYEQYF. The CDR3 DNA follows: TGTGCCAGCAGCGGCTCCTACGAGCAGTACTTC.

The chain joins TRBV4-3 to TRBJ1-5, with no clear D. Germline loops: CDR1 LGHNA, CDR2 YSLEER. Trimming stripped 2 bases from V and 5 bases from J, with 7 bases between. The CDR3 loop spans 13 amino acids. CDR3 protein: CASSQYTDQPQHF. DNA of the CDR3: TGCGCCAGCAGCCAATACACGGATCAGCCCCAGCATTTT.

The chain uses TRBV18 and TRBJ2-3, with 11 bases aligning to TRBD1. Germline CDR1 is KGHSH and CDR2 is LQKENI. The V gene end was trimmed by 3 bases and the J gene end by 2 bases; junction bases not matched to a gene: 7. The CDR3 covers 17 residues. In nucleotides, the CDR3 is TGTGCCAGCTCACCTTTTTGGACAGGGGGCGACACAGATACGCAGTATTTT. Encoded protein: CASSPFWTGGDTDTQYF. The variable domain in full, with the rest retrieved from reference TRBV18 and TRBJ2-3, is NAGVMQNPRHLVRRRGQEARLRCSPMKGHSHVYWYRQLPEEGLKFMVYLQKENIIDESGMPKERFSAEFPKEGPSILRIQQVVRGDSAAYFCASSPFWTGGDTDTQYFGPGTRLTVL.

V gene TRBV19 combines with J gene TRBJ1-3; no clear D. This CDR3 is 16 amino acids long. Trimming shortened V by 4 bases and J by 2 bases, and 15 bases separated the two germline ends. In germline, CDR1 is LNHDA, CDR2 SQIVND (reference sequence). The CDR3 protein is CASSTVEESPGNTIYF. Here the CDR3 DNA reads TGTGCCAGTAGTACCGTCGAGGAGTCGCCTGGAAACACCATATATTTT.